The 24 T cell receptor beta chains below all came from one sample that was sequenced in a study of blood T cell repertoires in COVID-19. TCRdb keeps only in-frame clones here, not all; method: immunoSEQ multiplex PCR. The sample contains about 160,000 clones, roughly 93% of which appear only once. The specimen sequenced was peripheral blood. The origin of the receptors is a man younger than 30 with acute or convalescent COVID-19.

The chain uses TRBV6-5 and TRBJ1-5; D gene uncertain. The germline CDR1 and CDR2 sequences are MNHEY and SVGAGI. V was clipped by 7 bases and J by 0 bases, with 13 bases between them. The CDR3 sequence is 15 residues long. In DNA, the CDR3 is TGTGCCAGCACCCCAACGGGGAATAGCAATCAGCCCCAGCATTTT. Translating gives CASTPTGNSNQPQHF.

J is TRBJ2-3 and V is TRBV19, with TRBD1 as a possible D gene (5 bases). The CDR3 sequence is 14 residues long. Per the germline V gene, CDR1 is LNHDA and CDR2 is SQIVND (reference sequence). V lost 0 bases and J lost 7, with 11 bases in between. This CDR3 is CASSIDRDRNTQYF. For the CDR3, the DNA is TGTGCCAGTAGTATAGACAGGGATAGGAATACGCAGTATTTT.

The chain uses TRBV19 and TRBJ1-3; 9 nucleotides line up with TRBD1. The CDR3 has 17 residues. The germline CDR1 and CDR2 sequences are LNHDA and SQIVND (reference sequence). With V trimmed by 3 bases and J by 4 bases, 10 bases remained unmatched. The chain's CDR3 is CASSILQTGGKGNTIYF. CDR3 coding DNA: TGTGCCAGTAGTATCCTCCAGACAGGGGGTAAAGGAAACACCATATATTTT. Together with reference TRBV19 and TRBJ1-3, the CDR3 gives the full variable domain: DGGITQSPKYLFRKEGQNVTLSCEQNLNHDAMYWYRQDPGQGLRLIYYSQIVNDFQKGDIAEGYSVSREKKESFPLTVTSAQKNPTAFYLCASSILQTGGKGNTIYFGEGSWLTVV.

The chain carries TRBV5-6 and TRBJ2-7; D is undetermined. V lost 7 bases to trimming and J lost 3 bases, with 5 bases between them. CDR1 SGHDT and CDR2 YYEEEE come from the germline V gene. This CDR3 is built from 10 residues. The chain's CDR3 is CASRVYEQYF. The CDR3 coding sequence is TGTGCCAGCCGGGTCTACGAGCAGTACTTC.

The genes are TRBV9 and TRBJ2-3, with D perhaps TRBD2 (6 bases). Trimming took 4 bases from V and 1 from J, leaving 10 bases between them. The CDR3 is 14 amino acids. Germline values: CDR1 SGDLS, CDR2 YYNGEE. The CDR3 reads CASSPSGGTDTQYF. The CDR3 DNA sequence: TGTGCCAGCAGCCCCTCGGGGGGCACAGATACGCAGTATTTT.

In its sample, this clone was seen once. The V gene is TRBV27, the J gene TRBJ1-5; D ambiguous. V lost 4 bases and J 2 bases, leaving 9 bases between the germline ends. The germline gives CDR1 MNHEY, CDR2 SMNVEV (reference sequence). There are 14 residues in the CDR3. DNA for the CDR3: TGTGCCAGCAGTTATCTCGGGGGCAATCAGCCCCAGCATTTT. It yields the protein CASSYLGGNQPQHF.

In the case of this clone: This sample also contains other DNA sequences that code for the same CDR3. The genes are TRBV7-8 and TRBJ2-5; D is uncertain. Trimming took off 5 bases at V and 1 base at J, with 8 bases between the two ends. Germline values: CDR1 SGHVS, CDR2 FQNEAQ. There are 13 residues in the CDR3. For the CDR3, the DNA is TGTGCCAGCAGCCCCCCCATCCAAGAGACCCAGTACTTC. Translation gives CASSPPIQETQYF.

The chain links TRBV30 to TRBJ2-1; 9 nucleotides agree with TRBD2. V was clipped by 3 bases and J by 3 bases; unmatched bases: 6. The CDR3 loop spans 15 amino acids. Germline V gene lookup returns CDR1 GTSNPN and CDR2 SVGIG (reference sequence). The CDR3 spells CAWRRGLANYNEQFF. The CDR3 nucleotides are TGTGCCTGGAGAAGGGGACTAGCTAACTACAATGAGCAGTTCTTC.

V is TRBV19 and J is TRBJ2-5, with 8 bases fitting TRBD1. Germline loops: CDR1 LNHDA, CDR2 SQIVND (reference sequence). V dropped 4 bases and J dropped 6; count of bases not matched to a gene: 7. The CDR3 spans 14 residues. CDR3 in amino acids: CASSTRQGRKTQYF. CDR3 sequence (DNA): TGTGCCAGTAGTACCAGACAGGGGCGGAAGACCCAGTACTTC.

The CDR3 loop reads CASSLGQGRETQYF. DNA for the CDR3: TGTGCCAGTAGCCTAGGACAGGGACGAGAGACCCAGTACTTC. This rearrangement joins TRBV19 to TRBJ2-5; 8 bases align to TRBD1. The CDR3 length is 14 residues. V shed 6 bases and J 4 bases; nucleotides not matched to a gene: 7. The germline gives CDR1 LNHDA, CDR2 SQIVND (reference sequence).

This clone was found a few times. The chain is built from TRBV11-2 and TRBJ1-2; TRBD1 aligns across 9 bases. Germline CDR1 SGHAT, CDR2 FQNNGV. The CDR3 covers 16 residues. V lost 5 bases and J lost 0; bases outside the gene matches: 7. The CDR3 nucleotides are TGTGCCAGCAGCAACAGGGGGCAAGGGCCTAACTATGGCTACACCTTC. Protein sequence: CASSNRGQGPNYGYTF.

This rearrangement joins TRBV27 to TRBJ1-1, with D unresolved. The germline gives CDR1 MNHEY, CDR2 SMNVEV (reference sequence). CDR3 length: 12 residues. The V end was cut by 7 bases, the J end by 0 bases, with 6 bases between. The CDR3 nucleotides are TGTGCCAGCAAACAAATGAACACTGAAGCTTTCTTT. Its translation is CASKQMNTEAFF.

The CDR3 nucleotides are TGTGCCTGGAGGGGAGGGCCCCGCGAGCAGTACTTC. This sequence encodes CAWRGGPREQYF. This chain links TRBV30 with TRBJ2-7, with 7 positions matching TRBD2. The CDR3 length is 12 residues. Trimming cost V 3 bases and J 6 bases; bases outside gene matches: 5. Germline CDR1 is GTSNPN and CDR2 is SVGIG (reference sequence).

The rearrangement links TRBV5-1 to TRBJ2-1; TRBD2 might be the D (6 bases). The V end was cut by 0 bases, the J end by 8 bases, with 12 bases between. This CDR3 is 14 amino acids long. The germline CDR1 and CDR2 sequences are SGHRS and YFSETQ. The CDR3 region is CASSLALGGHEQFF. DNA of the CDR3: TGCGCCAGCAGCTTGGCCCTCGGGGGACATGAGCAGTTCTTC.

The gene calls are TRBV9 and TRBJ2-2; 8 positions match TRBD1. Unmatched junction bases numbered 6, after V lost 4 bases and J lost 4 bases. Germline assignment: CDR1 SGDLS and CDR2 YYNGEE. The CDR3 has 15 amino acids. The CDR3 nucleotides are TGTGCCAGCAGCCAGAGACAGGGGAGCACCGGGGAGCTGTTTTTT. Translating it yields CASSQRQGSTGELFF.

This chain connects TRBV30 to TRBJ1-2, with D possibly TRBD1 on 5 matching bases. This CDR3 has 14 residues. Trimming stripped 2 bases from V and 5 bases from J, with 15 bases between. Per the germline V gene, CDR1 is GTSNPN and CDR2 is SVGIG (reference sequence). Written as DNA, the CDR3 is TGTGCCTGGAGTTTCCCTGGGGGGTCTTATGGCTACACCTTC. Protein sequence: CAWSFPGGSYGYTF.

The genes are TRBV9 and TRBJ2-3; a possible D gene is TRBD2 (5 bases). CDR3 length: 15 amino acids. The V gene lost 7 bases and the J gene lost 2 bases, with 17 bases spanning the gap. Germline V gene data show CDR1 as SGDLS and CDR2 as YYNGEE. The CDR3 reads CASSVGGPNTDTQYF. CDR3 DNA sequence: TGTGCCAGCTCAGTCGGCGGGCCCAACACAGATACGCAGTATTTT.

The chain links TRBV2 to TRBJ2-7; D possibly corresponds to TRBD2 (5 bases). V was clipped by 4 bases and J by 4 bases, with 14 bases between them. There are 14 residues in the CDR3. CDR1 and CDR2 from the germline V gene are SNHLY and FYNNEI. Written as DNA, the CDR3 is TGTGCCAGCAGTGGGTCGGTGGGGAGTTACGAGCAGTACTTC. It is translated as CASSGSVGSYEQYF.

The chain links TRBV5-1 to TRBJ2-5, with a possible D match to TRBD2 (5 bases). The CDR3 is 13 amino acids. Between the trimmed V and J ends, which lost 7 bases and 5 bases, there was a span of 15 bases. Germline loops: CDR1 SGHRS, CDR2 YFSETQ. CDR3: CASERSGGETQYF. The CDR3 DNA follows: TGCGCCAGCGAGAGGTCCGGCGGGGAGACCCAGTACTTC.

The rearrangement joins TRBV5-1 to TRBJ1-2; D gene uncertain. This CDR3 has 17 amino acids. Germline V gene data show CDR1 as SGHRS and CDR2 as YFSETQ. Trimming took off 1 base at V and 1 base at J, with 17 bases between the two ends. CDR3 sequence reads: CASSLKTASSVNYGYTF. CDR3 DNA: TGCGCCAGCAGCTTGAAAACAGCCTCGTCGGTTAACTATGGCTACACCTTC. Drawing the rest from reference TRBV5-1 and TRBJ1-2, the complete variable domain is KAGVTQTPRYLIKTRGQQVTLSCSPISGHRSVSWYQQTPGQGLQFLFEYFSETQRNKGNFPGRFSGRQFSNSRSEMNVSTLELGDSALYLCASSLKTASSVNYGYTFGSGTRLTVV.

The table lists this clone with a few counts. This chain uses TRBV24-1 with TRBJ1-1; no firm D call. The length of the CDR3 is 16 residues. V lost 1 base and J 1 base, leaving 12 bases between the germline ends. Looked up from germline, CDR1 is KGHDR and CDR2 is SFDVKD. The CDR3: CATSDFPHPGNTEAFF. The CDR3 nucleotides read TGTGCCACCAGTGATTTTCCCCACCCAGGGAACACTGAAGCTTTCTTT.

The table lists this clone with a count of one. The chain recombines TRBV19 with TRBJ1-3, with a possible D match to TRBD1 (5 bases). The CDR3 is 15 amino acids. The ends were cut back, 5 bases at V and 4 bases at J, with 15 bases in the middle. The germline gives CDR1 LNHDA, CDR2 SQIVND (reference sequence). CDR3 region: CASSLITGFGNTIYF. The CDR3 coding sequence is TGTGCCAGTAGTCTCATTACAGGATTCGGAAACACCATATATTTT.

In its sample, this clone was seen a few times. This rearrangement joins TRBV24-1 to TRBJ1-1; possibly TRBD1 for D (6 bases). Germline V CDR1 and CDR2: KGHDR, SFDVKD. This CDR3 has 14 amino acids. With 5 bases removed from V and 4 bases from J, the gap between germline ends came to 13 bases. CDR3 in DNA: TGTGCCACCAGTGCCACAGGGATCAGCACTGAAGCTTTCTTT. It translates to CATSATGISTEAFF.

This clone was observed a single time. The rearrangement links TRBV18 to TRBJ2-3; D possibly corresponds to TRBD1 (5 bases). The germline V and J ends were trimmed by 2 bases and 1 base, with 7 bases remaining between them. Germline V CDR1 and CDR2: KGHSH, LQKENI. This CDR3 contains 14 residues. The CDR3 reads CASSPSRGTDTQYF. CDR3 in DNA: TGTGCCAGCTCACCAAGCAGGGGCACAGATACGCAGTATTTT.